A selection of T cell receptor beta chains follows, all from one sample in a study of shared clonotypes between healthy human individuals. TCRdb's table, derived via immunoSEQ multiplex PCR, lists solely in-frame clones and lacks some. The sample holds about 2.3 million clones, more than 85% seen once. The sequenced sample was naive CD4+ T cells from PBMCs. The receptor source for this set is a man younger than 35 in good health. Some clones in this sample may be carry-over from other donors' samples. Both conserved end residues are part of each CDR3. D genes are given only for firm matches. Clone size, where shown, is once, few, many, or a class for clones that have expanded.

D	size	V	J	DNA	CDR3
TRBD1	-	TRBV18	TRBJ1-1	TGTGCCAGCTCACCTCCAGGACAGGGGAACACTGAAGCTTTCTTT	CASSPPGQGNTEAFF
-	-	TRBV18	TRBJ1-4	TGTGCCAGCTCACGGGGACGGACTAATGAAAAACTGTTTTTT	CASSRGRTNEKLFF
TRBD1	-	TRBV5-1	TRBJ2-3	TGCGCCAGCAGCAGGACAGGGAGCACAGATACGCAGTATTTT	CASSRTGSTDTQYF
TRBD2	-	TRBV5-1	TRBJ2-2	TGCGCCAGCAGCTTGCCCGGGACTAGCGGGAGCCCCACCGGGGAGCTGTTTTTT	CASSLPGTSGSPTGELFF
-	-	TRBV18	TRBJ1-3	TGTGCCAGCTCTACAGGGCCCGGAAACACCATATATTTT	CASSTGPGNTIYF
-	-	TRBV7-9	TRBJ2-1	TGTGCCAGCAGCTTAGCTAAGACCACCTACAATGAGCAGTTCTTC	CASSLAKTTYNEQFF
-	-	TRBV7-9	TRBJ2-1	TGTGCCAGCAGCGCCTCCGGGACGCACTCCTACAATGAGCAGTTCTTC	CASSASGTHSYNEQFF
-	-	TRBV18	TRBJ2-5	TGTGCCAGCTCACCATCCGGACAGCAAGAGACCCAGTACTTC	CASSPSGQQETQYF
-	-	TRBV27	TRBJ1-4	TGTGCCAGCAGCCTGGACACTCCCCATACGTCGAGGGAAAAACTGTTTTTT	CASSLDTPHTSREKLFF
-	-	TRBV6-6	TRBJ2-3	TGTGCCAGCATTTGGGCTAGCGGCACAGATACGCAGTATTTT	CASIWASGTDTQYF
-	-	TRBV6-6	TRBJ2-7	TGTGCCAGCAGTTACGGGCAGGGTCCCTACGAGCAGTACTTC	CASSYGQGPYEQYF
-	once	TRBV27	TRBJ2-5	TGTGCCAGCAGTTTACAGGGGGGGAGGCAAGAGACCCAGTACTTC	CASSLQGGRQETQYF
-	once	TRBV19	TRBJ2-3	TGTGCCAGTAGTAAGGAGGTTCAGGGCACAGATACGCAGTATTTT	CASSKEVQGTDTQYF
-	-	TRBV28	TRBJ2-5	TGTGCCAGCAGTGAAGGGACGGAAGAGACCCAGTACTTC	CASSEGTEETQYF
TRBD2	-	TRBV28	TRBJ2-5	TGTGCCAGCAGTGAAAGCCGGGGGGGAGAGACCCAGTACTTC	CASSESRGGETQYF
TRBD1	-	TRBV9	TRBJ1-4	TGTGCCAGCTCAAGGGGGCCAAATGAAAAACTGTTTTTT	CASSRGPNEKLFF
-	-	TRBV28	TRBJ1-2	TGTGCCAGCAGTTTGTACGGCTATGGCTACACCTTC	CASSLYGYGYTF
-	-	TRBV11-3	TRBJ2-7	TGTGCCAGCAGCGCCCGGGACGGAGCCTACGAGCAGTACTTC	CASSARDGAYEQYF
TRBD1	-	TRBV19	TRBJ1-2	TGTGCCAGTAGTAGGGGACAGCACTATGGCTACACCTTC	CASSRGQHYGYTF
-	-	TRBV29-1	TRBJ1-2	TGCAGCGTTGATTCGGTATGGACGGAAACTACTAACTATGGCTACACCTTC	CSVDSVWTETTNYGYTF
-	-	TRBV21-1	TRBJ1-5	TGTGCCAGCAGCCCACGGGACAGGATAAATCAGCCCCAGCATTTT	CASSPRDRINQPQHF
-	-	TRBV15	TRBJ1-1	TGTGCCACCAGCAGACTCCTGAACACTGAAGCTTTCTTT	CATSRLLNTEAFF
TRBD1	-	TRBV2	TRBJ1-1	TGTGCCAGCAGTGTATATAACAGGGGTTGGGAAAAAAACCCAGATGAAGCTTTCTTT	CASSVYNRGWEKNPDEAFF
TRBD1	-	TRBV28	TRBJ1-5	TGTGCCAGCAGTTTATACCGGACAGGACATAGCAATCAGCCCCAGCATTTT	CASSLYRTGHSNQPQHF
-	few	TRBV28	TRBJ2-2	TGTGCCAGCAATGGGCAACCCGGGGAGCTGTTTTTT	CASNGQPGELFF
-	-	TRBV28	TRBJ1-2	TGTGCCAGCAGTTTCCCCAAGGGTAGCTATGGCTACACCTTC	CASSFPKGSYGYTF
TRBD2	-	TRBV5-1	TRBJ2-1	TGCGCCAGCAGCTCCCCCCTTGCGGGAGGGACCTACAATGAGCAGTTCTTC	CASSSPLAGGTYNEQFF
-	-	TRBV5-1	TRBJ2-6	TGCGCCAGCAGCTTGGTAGGGCGGAGCTCTGGGGCCAACGTCCTGACTTTC	CASSLVGRSSGANVLTF
-	-	TRBV7-8	TRBJ1-1	TGTGCCAGCAGCTTAGAACGGAACACTGAAGCTTTCTTT	CASSLERNTEAFF
-	-	TRBV4-2	TRBJ2-5	TGTGCCAGCAGCCTAACACCGGGAGCCGGGGGAGAGACCCAGTACTTC	CASSLTPGAGGETQYF
-	-	TRBV28	TRBJ1-4	TGTGCCATCCGAAAAGGGCCTGAAAAACTGTTTTTT	CAIRKGPEKLFF
TRBD1	once	TRBV19	TRBJ1-5	TGTGCCAGTAGTACCACCTCCCGGACAGGGGGAGGAGGTCAGCCCCAGCATTTT	CASSTTSRTGGGGQPQHF
-	-	TRBV28	TRBJ2-6	TGTGCCAGCAGGCTAACAGGGTCTGGGGCCAACGTCCTGACTTTC	CASRLTGSGANVLTF
-	-	TRBV4-3	TRBJ2-7	TGCGCCAGCAGCCGAGCCCTTGACAGGTTCTACGAGCAGTACTTC	CASSRALDRFYEQYF
TRBD1	-	TRBV9	TRBJ2-6	TGTGCCAGCAGCGTCCCCCCGCCAGGGACAGGGGCGGTTACTGGGGCCAACGTCCTGACTTTC	CASSVPPPGTGAVTGANVLTF
-	-	TRBV10-3	TRBJ1-1	TGTGCCAGTCACCGGACAATCAACCCTAACACTGAAGCTTTCTTT	CASHRTINPNTEAFF